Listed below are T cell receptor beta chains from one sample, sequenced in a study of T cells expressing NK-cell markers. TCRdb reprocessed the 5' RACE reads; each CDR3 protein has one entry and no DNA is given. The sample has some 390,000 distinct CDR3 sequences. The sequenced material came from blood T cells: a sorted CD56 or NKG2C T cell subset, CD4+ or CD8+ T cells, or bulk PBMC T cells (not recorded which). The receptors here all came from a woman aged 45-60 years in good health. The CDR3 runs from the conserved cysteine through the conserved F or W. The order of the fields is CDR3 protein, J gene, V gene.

CDR3aa: CASSPGYNTDTQYF
j_gene: TRBJ2-3
v_gene: TRBV5-1

CDR3aa: CASAEAGELFF
j_gene: TRBJ2-2
v_gene: TRBV28

CDR3aa: CASSWGLAAPSYNEQFF
j_gene: TRBJ2-1
v_gene: TRBV12-3/TRBV12-4

CDR3aa: CSARDQGASAFF
j_gene: TRBJ1-1
v_gene: TRBV20-1

CDR3aa: CSAAGTPTPYEQFF
j_gene: TRBJ2-1
v_gene: TRBV20-1

CDR3aa: CSARWRVAEAFF
j_gene: TRBJ1-1
v_gene: TRBV20-1

CDR3aa: CASSYHRTGAGTDTQYF
j_gene: TRBJ2-3
v_gene: TRBV7-8

CDR3aa: CASSVGLTYEQYF
j_gene: TRBJ2-7
v_gene: TRBV5-1

CDR3aa: CSVSPGHFMNTEAFF
j_gene: TRBJ1-1
v_gene: TRBV29-1

CDR3aa: CSARDVRKGTGNQPQHF
j_gene: TRBJ1-5
v_gene: TRBV20-1

CDR3aa: CASSPGISGRLETQYF
j_gene: TRBJ2-5
v_gene: TRBV12-3/TRBV12-4

CDR3aa: CASSPLRTRNEQYF
j_gene: TRBJ2-7
v_gene: TRBV5-1

CDR3aa: CASSSLGNYEQYF
j_gene: TRBJ2-7
v_gene: TRBV5-1

CDR3aa: CASSRLAAGNEQFF
j_gene: TRBJ2-1
v_gene: TRBV27

CDR3aa: CASQGLAGGQYEQYF
j_gene: TRBJ2-7
v_gene: TRBV25-1

CDR3aa: CAWSVGGGGYEQYF
j_gene: TRBJ2-7
v_gene: TRBV30

CDR3aa: CASSLEGLPYNEQFF
j_gene: TRBJ2-1
v_gene: TRBV5-6

CDR3aa: CASTERGGANYGYTF
j_gene: TRBJ1-2
v_gene: TRBV27

CDR3aa: CASSLGRRMGTQYF
j_gene: TRBJ2-5
v_gene: TRBV12-3/TRBV12-4

CDR3aa: CASSMGWRGEQFF
j_gene: TRBJ2-1
v_gene: TRBV19

CDR3aa: CASSLNSRLEQGRMEQYF
j_gene: TRBJ2-7
v_gene: TRBV5-6

CDR3aa: CSARAPVQASTDTQYF
j_gene: TRBJ2-3
v_gene: TRBV20-1

CDR3aa: CSAGGTEEQFF
j_gene: TRBJ2-1
v_gene: TRBV20-1

CDR3aa: CASSPGEDTQYF
j_gene: TRBJ2-3
v_gene: TRBV5-1

CDR3aa: CASSRRGGYNEKLFF
j_gene: TRBJ1-4
v_gene: TRBV9

CDR3aa: CASSREVRANTEAFF
j_gene: TRBJ1-1
v_gene: TRBV7-2

CDR3aa: CASSESKTGSADTQYF
j_gene: TRBJ2-3
v_gene: TRBV10-1

CDR3aa: CASSLEGPRIQETQYF
j_gene: TRBJ2-5
v_gene: TRBV5-1

CDR3aa: CSVTKGQGKHYEQYF
j_gene: TRBJ2-7
v_gene: TRBV29-1

CDR3aa: CASSPSSWGYTF
j_gene: TRBJ1-2
v_gene: TRBV12-3/TRBV12-4

CDR3aa: CASSQVRLAGGNEQFF
j_gene: TRBJ2-1
v_gene: TRBV4-1

CDR3aa: CASTGGESGANVLTF
j_gene: TRBJ2-6
v_gene: TRBV7-6

CDR3aa: CASSLFGPGTDTQYF
j_gene: TRBJ2-3
v_gene: TRBV12-3/TRBV12-4

CDR3aa: CASSQGNGRTRYPDIQYF
j_gene: TRBJ2-4
v_gene: TRBV4-1

CDR3aa: CASRPSMNTEAFF
j_gene: TRBJ1-1
v_gene: TRBV6-1

CDR3aa: CASSQGSGRYEQFF
j_gene: TRBJ2-1
v_gene: TRBV4-1

CDR3aa: CASSSQAGITYNEQFF
j_gene: TRBJ2-1
v_gene: TRBV7-6

CDR3aa: CASSLAGLAGVPDTQYF
j_gene: TRBJ2-3
v_gene: TRBV12-3/TRBV12-4

CDR3aa: CASSLDVSGTLSYEQYF
j_gene: TRBJ2-7
v_gene: TRBV5-1

CDR3aa: CAFQASSPHGYTF
j_gene: TRBJ1-2
v_gene: TRBV10-3

CDR3aa: CSARDPSRSGYAYGYTF
j_gene: TRBJ1-2
v_gene: TRBV20-1

CDR3aa: CASRPTAILSYEQYF
j_gene: TRBJ2-7
v_gene: TRBV6-5

CDR3aa: CATRGEGPKGEQFF
j_gene: TRBJ2-1
v_gene: TRBV5-1

CDR3aa: CASSEVLLSGSTPDTQYF
j_gene: TRBJ2-3
v_gene: TRBV6-1

CDR3aa: CASSLRREGRAGELFF
j_gene: TRBJ2-2
v_gene: TRBV7-2

CDR3aa: CASSVLPGDNSYNEQFF
j_gene: TRBJ2-1
v_gene: TRBV9

CDR3aa: CASSPSMEGPRPDTQYF
j_gene: TRBJ2-3
v_gene: TRBV5-6

CDR3aa: CALAGGLAGAWYQETQYF
j_gene: TRBJ2-5
v_gene: TRBV7-9

CDR3aa: CASRTSDREAFF
j_gene: TRBJ1-1
v_gene: TRBV5-1

CDR3aa: CASSFQTTGTGELFF
j_gene: TRBJ2-2
v_gene: TRBV5-1

CDR3aa: CSARDSDYNEQFF
j_gene: TRBJ2-1
v_gene: TRBV20-1

CDR3aa: CASSLVLVTSRYNEQFF
j_gene: TRBJ2-1
v_gene: TRBV7-2

CDR3aa: CATQTLAGGTYNEQFF
j_gene: TRBJ2-1
v_gene: TRBV24-1

CDR3aa: CSATPSRRVNQPQHF
j_gene: TRBJ1-5
v_gene: TRBV20-1